The T cell receptor delta chain under discussion was sequenced for a study of gamma-delta T cells after stem cell transplantation. TCRdb called clones anew from the RT-PCR reads with CATT. The repertoire consists of about 10,000 delta-chain clones, with over 1% occurring once and the leading ten covering 10%. V dropped 2 bases and J dropped 1; count of bases not matched to a gene: 4. The germline gives CDR1 GEAIGNYY, CDR2 EKD. This CDR3 has 17 amino acids. This clone was detected many times. Sequencing was carried out using gamma-delta T cells. The V gene is TRDV2, the J gene TRDJ3; TRDD3 matches at 7 bases. The source of this sequence is a human donor. It is not recorded whose cells these are; they may come from a transplant donor. This CDR3 is CACDRTGESWDTRQMFF. In DNA form, the CDR3 reads TGTGCCTGTGACAGGACTGGGGAGTCCTGGGACACCCGACAGATGTTTTTC.